This T cell receptor (beta chain) was recorded in a study of shared T cell receptors in the human thymus. Only one count was recorded for this clone. Repertoires were generated with immunoSEQ multiplex PCR, while TCRdb's copy carries only in-frame clones and drops some. This table holds more than 300,000 clones, roughly 94% found once. Trimming removed 6 bases at V and 2 bases at J, with 12 bases between. Germline V gene sequence: CDR1 SGHRS, CDR2 YFSETQ. This CDR3 region has 13 residues. The TCR sequence derives from a human donor. Sequencing was carried out using thymocytes. V is TRBV5-1 and J is TRBJ2-7; possible D gene TRBD2, 5 bases. The CDR3 DNA follows: TGCGCCAGCACTCGCGGGCAGACCTACGAGCAGTACTTC. Amino acids: CASTRGQTYEQYF.